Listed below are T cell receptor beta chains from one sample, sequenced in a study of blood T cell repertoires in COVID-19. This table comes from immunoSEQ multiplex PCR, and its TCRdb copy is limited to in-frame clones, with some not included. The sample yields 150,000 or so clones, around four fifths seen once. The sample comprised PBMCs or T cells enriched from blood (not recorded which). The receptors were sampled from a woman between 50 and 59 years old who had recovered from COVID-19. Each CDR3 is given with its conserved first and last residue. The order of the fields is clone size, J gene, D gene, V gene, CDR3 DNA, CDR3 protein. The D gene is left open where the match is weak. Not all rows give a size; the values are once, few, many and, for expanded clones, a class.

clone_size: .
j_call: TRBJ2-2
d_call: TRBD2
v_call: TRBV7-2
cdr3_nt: TGTGCCAGCAGCTTACTAGCGGGGGGGACGAACACCGGGGAGCTGTTTTTT
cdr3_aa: CASSLLAGGTNTGELFF

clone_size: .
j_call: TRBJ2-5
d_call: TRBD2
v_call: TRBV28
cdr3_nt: TGTGCCAGCAGATCGGGGACTAGCGGGCGGGAGACCCAGTACTTC
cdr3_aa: CASRSGTSGRETQYF

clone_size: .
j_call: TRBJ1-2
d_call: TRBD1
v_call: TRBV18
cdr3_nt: TGTGCCAGCTCACCAGGGGGGGACAGGCGAAAGGATGGCTACACCTTC
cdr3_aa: CASSPGGDRRKDGYTF

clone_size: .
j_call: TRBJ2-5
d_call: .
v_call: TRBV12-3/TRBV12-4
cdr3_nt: TGTGCCAGCAGTTTGGGTCGGTGGAGCGGCCAGTACTTC
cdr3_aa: CASSLGRWSGQYF

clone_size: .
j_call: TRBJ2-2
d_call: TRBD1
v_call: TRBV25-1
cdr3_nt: TGTGCCAGCAGTGAATTCGGACAGGAGAACACCGGGGAGCTGTTTTTT
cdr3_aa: CASSEFGQENTGELFF

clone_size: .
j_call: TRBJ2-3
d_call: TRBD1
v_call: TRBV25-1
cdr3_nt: TGTGCCACCCGGACAGGGGGATCAGATACGCAGTATTTT
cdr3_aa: CATRTGGSDTQYF

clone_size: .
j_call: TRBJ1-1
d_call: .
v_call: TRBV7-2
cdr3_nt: TGTGCCAGCACCCGAAGCAGGACAGAGACTGAAGCTTTCTTT
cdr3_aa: CASTRSRTETEAFF

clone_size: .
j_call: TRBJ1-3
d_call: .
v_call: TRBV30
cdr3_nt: TGTGCCTGGATTCCTAGGGGTCCTGGAAACACCATATATTTT
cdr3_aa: CAWIPRGPGNTIYF

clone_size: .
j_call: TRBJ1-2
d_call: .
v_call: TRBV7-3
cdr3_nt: TGTGCCAGCAGCCCCGATGCGGCCCCTGGTGGCTACACCTTC
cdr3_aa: CASSPDAAPGGYTF

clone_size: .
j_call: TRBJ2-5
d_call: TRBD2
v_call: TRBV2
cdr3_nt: TGTGCCAGCAGCCCGACTAGCGGGGGAAAGACCCAGTACTTC
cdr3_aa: CASSPTSGGKTQYF

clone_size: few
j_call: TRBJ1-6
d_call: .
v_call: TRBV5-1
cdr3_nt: TGCGCCAGCAGCTCCGCAGGGGATTCTTCACCCCTCCACTTT
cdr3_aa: CASSSAGDSSPLHF